One TCR beta chain is described in this entry. The sample comes from a study of blood T cell repertoires in COVID-19. Study background: From T cells, B-cell-depleted T cells, or PBMCs came the material, which was cDNA or gDNA.

Per the original data handling: Scientists estimated how many nucleated cells there were by amplifying reference gene primers. Method: immunoSEQ multiplex PCR; TCRdb's copy keeps in-frame clones and lacks some. Clone size and the V and J calls come from that table; the DNA yielded D and trimming. The table has 150,000 to 180,000 clones, roughly 80% seen once. Participant ages covered about 18 to 89 years across 24 US areas. Membership in each cohort depended on participant-reported clinical history. Germline CDR1 is MNHEY and CDR2 is SVGAGI. Trimming shortened V by 6 bases and J by 2 bases, and 13 bases separated the two germline ends. CDR3 length: 14 amino acids.

V is TRBV6-5 and J is TRBJ1-2; a possible D gene is TRBD1 (5 bases). Sequencing input: PBMCs or T cells enriched from blood (not recorded which). The source of this sequence is a man aged 50-59 years who had recovered from COVID-19. DNA for the CDR3: TGTGCCAGCAGGGGAGGGACCTCAAACTATGGCTACACCTTC. Protein sequence: CASRGGTSNYGYTF.